A selection of T cell receptor beta chains follows, all from one sample in a study of cytomegalovirus exposure and HLA in healthy donors. Here immunoSEQ multiplex PCR was the method, and the copy in TCRdb shows in-frame clones only, minus some. Among over 65,000 clones, around 79% were seen once, and the ten largest hold about 14%. The specimen was PBMCs. Receptors were obtained from a woman between 40 and 55 years old in good health and CMV-seropositive. The CDR3 runs from the conserved cysteine through the conserved F or W. Each record gives: CDR3 length, clone size, D gene, J gene, V gene, CDR3 DNA, CDR3 protein. D genes are given only for firm matches. Clone size is stated in some rows and not others, as once, few, many or a class when expanded.

>16|-|TRBD2|TRBJ2-3|TRBV7-2
TGTGCCAGCAGCTTAGCTCTATCGGGGGGTAGAGATACGCAGTATTTT
CASSLALSGGRDTQYF
>16|few|-|TRBJ2-1|TRBV5-1
TGCGCCAGCAGCTTGGGGGGGACTACAGGGAGGAATGAGCAGTTCTTC
CASSLGGTTGRNEQFF
>13|-|TRBD1|TRBJ2-7|TRBV5-1
TGCGCCAGCAGCTCGGGACAGTCCTACGAGCAGTACTTC
CASSSGQSYEQYF
>14|-|-|TRBJ1-1|TRBV7-2
TGTGCCAGCAGCTTGGGGGGGATCCACACTGAAGCTTTCTTT
CASSLGGIHTEAFF
>13|-|-|TRBJ2-7|TRBV7-3
TGTGCCAGCAGCTTAAGCCCTACTTACGAGCAGTACTTC
CASSLSPTYEQYF
>17|-|-|TRBJ1-5|TRBV28
TGTGCCAGCAGTTTCGGGTCACAGGGCGCGTTTGGGCAGCCCCAGCATTTT
CASSFGSQGAFGQPQHF
>17|-|TRBD1|TRBJ1-1|TRBV7-9
TGTGCCAGCAGCCCAGGGGGATTCGGAGGGAGGAACACTGGAGCTTTCTTT
CASSPGGFGGRNTGAFF
>15|many|-|TRBJ1-1|TRBV7-6
TGTGCCAGCAGCTTAGAGGGGATGATGAACACTGAAGCTTTCTTT
CASSLEGMMNTEAFF
>16|-|TRBD1|TRBJ2-2|TRBV28
TGTGCCAGCAGTTTGATGACAGGGGAAAGGGCCGGGGAGCTGTTTTTT
CASSLMTGERAGELFF
>17|-|-|TRBJ1-1|TRBV6-1
TGTGCCAGCAGTGACCATGTAAGGGACTGGTTCAACACTGAAGCTTTCTTT
CASSDHVRDWFNTEAFF
>14|-|TRBD1|TRBJ1-2|TRBV19
TGTGCCAGTAGTCTGGGACAGGGGAGCTATGGCTACACCTTC
CASSLGQGSYGYTF
>14|-|-|TRBJ1-2|TRBV27
TGTGCCAGCAGTCCCCTTGGGGCGAGCTATGGCTACACCTTC
CASSPLGASYGYTF
>16|-|TRBD1|TRBJ2-7|TRBV5-1
TGCGCCAGCAGCTCTACCGGGACAGGGGATTCCTACGAGCAGTACTTC
CASSSTGTGDSYEQYF
>16|-|TRBD1|TRBJ1-4|TRBV27
TGTGCCAGCGCCACAGGGGCATCTAAAGGAGATGAAAAACTGTTTTTT
CASATGASKGDEKLFF
>11|once|-|TRBJ2-7|TRBV7-8
TGTGCCAGCAGCTTAGCTCTCGAGCAGTACTTC
CASSLALEQYF
>14|-|TRBD2|TRBJ2-3|TRBV27
TGTGCCAGCAGCCCCGGACTAGCGGGAGATACGCAGTATTTT
CASSPGLAGDTQYF
>18|-|TRBD2|TRBJ2-7|TRBV5-1
TGCGCCAGCAGCTTGTACCTTCCTAGCGGCGGGGGGGGGTACGAGCAGTACTTC
CASSLYLPSGGGGYEQYF
>14|-|-|TRBJ2-2|TRBV6-5
TGTGCCAGCAGTTACTCTAGTCCCACCGGGGAGCTGTTTTTT
CASSYSSPTGELFF
>14|-|TRBD1|TRBJ2-1|TRBV7-3
TGTGCCAGCAGCACACAGGGGGCTGGCGATGAGCAGTTCTTC
CASSTQGAGDEQFF
>15|-|TRBD2|TRBJ2-6|TRBV5-4
TGTGCCAGCAGCTCGGGGGGGGCCGGGGCCAACGTCCTGACTTTC
CASSSGGAGANVLTF
>15|-|-|TRBJ2-1|TRBV19
TGTGCCAGTAGTCCCCAGACAGGTACGGCGGATGAGCAGTTCTTC
CASSPQTGTADEQFF
>15|-|-|TRBJ1-4|TRBV29-1
TGCAGCGTCGCTCTCCGGTCCTTGAAAAATGAAAAACTGTTTTTT
CSVALRSLKNEKLFF